The 28 T cell receptor beta chains given below trace back to one sample, sequenced in a study of T cells in Graves' hyperthyroidism and ophthalmopathy. It was RNA transcripts that yielded the amplified TCR beta CDR3 regions. With the HTBI primer set, the TCR CDR3 went through a first round of RT-PCR. TCRdb reprocessed the multiplex PCR reads via MiXCR and lists one record per CDR3 protein. The sample has about 590,000 distinct CDR3 sequences, 12% to 15% seen once. The sample consisted of blood. The receptors shown here come from a woman younger than 30 with Graves' ophthalmopathy.

The chain combines TRBV6-2 or TRBV6-3 with TRBJ2-3; D gene unclear. The ends were cut back, 2 bases at V and 6 bases at J, with 15 bases in the middle. The length of the CDR3 is 15 residues. The germline V gene encodes CDR1 MNHEY and CDR2 SVGEGT. The DNA of the CDR3 is TGTGCCAGCAGTTACGATTCAACAACATCTGATACGCAGTATTTT. Translation: CASSYDSTTSDTQYF.

The table lists this clonotype with many counts. This chain links TRBV20-1 with TRBJ2-3; the D gene is possibly TRBD2 (5 bases). V was cut by 5 bases and J by 5 bases, with 11 bases left in between. The germline CDR1 and CDR2 sequences are DFQATT and SNEGSKA (reference sequence). The CDR3 runs to 12 residues. CDR3 region: CSAHRTGDTQYF. Here the CDR3 DNA reads TGCAGTGCTCACCGGACTGGAGATACGCAGTATTTT.

V gene TRBV28 combines with J gene TRBJ2-7, with 13 bases matching TRBD2. From germline, CDR1 is MDHEN and CDR2 SYDVKM. CDR3 length equals 24 residues. V lost 6 bases to trimming and J lost 3 bases; unmatched junction nucleotides: 32. The CDR3 sequence is CASSPGRRLGDLTSGRPGNYEQYF. In nucleotides, the CDR3 is TGTGCCAGCAGCCCGGGACGTAGACTAGGTGATCTGACTAGCGGGAGGCCCGGCAACTACGAGCAGTACTTC.

This clonotype was seen a handful of times. At one end the junction does not follow the germline gene, possibly because of a read error. This CDR3 reads CASSQLWQGRTKNIQYF. The CDR3 DNA reads TGCGCCAGCAGCCAACTATGGCAGGGAAGGACCAAAAACATTCAGTACTTC. The chain couples TRBV5-8 to TRBJ2-4; tentative D call: TRBD1 (5 bases). CDR3 length: 17 residues. Germline V gene data show CDR1 as SGHTS and CDR2 as YDEGEE.

This clonotype was seen many times. The CDR3 spells CASSLARTGPTEAFF. CDR3 DNA sequence: TGTGCCAGCAGCTTAGCGAGGACAGGGCCCACTGAAGCTTTCTTT. The chain joins TRBV7-9 to TRBJ1-1; 8 positions match TRBD1. Germline V gene sequence: CDR1 SEHNR, CDR2 FQNEAQ (reference sequence). The CDR3 is 15 residues long. V lost 0 bases and J lost 4; bases outside the gene matches: 4.

The genes are TRBV19 and TRBJ1-2; 7 nucleotides agree with TRBD1. Germline V lookup: CDR1 LNHDA, CDR2 SQIVND (reference sequence). J lost 5 bases, V lost 1 base, and 19 bases had no gene match. CDR3 length: 19 residues. CDR3 in amino acids: CASSIARGSRDRGIYGYTF. Here the CDR3 DNA reads TGTGCCAGTAGTATAGCACGTGGGAGTAGGGACAGAGGAATTTATGGCTACACCTTC.

There are many counts of this clonotype. The rearrangement uses TRBV7-9 and TRBJ1-5, with unresolved D. CDR3 length: 15 amino acids. The germline V gene has CDR1 SEHNR and CDR2 FQNEAQ (reference sequence). Trimming stripped 5 bases from V and 3 bases from J, with 14 bases between. CDR3 in amino acids: CASSPWGAVNQPQHF. In DNA form, the CDR3 reads TGTGCCAGCAGCCCATGGGGAGCTGTCAATCAGCCCCAGCATTTT. Looking up the rest from reference TRBV7-9 and TRBJ1-5 gives the full variable domain: DTGVSQNPRHKITKRGQNVTFRCDPISEHNRLYWYRQTLGQGPEFLTYFQNEAQLEKSRLLSDRFSAERPKGSFSTLEIQRTEQGDSAMYLCASSPWGAVNQPQHFGDGTRLSIL.

In its sample, this clonotype was seen many times. The chain is built from TRBV11-1 and TRBJ2-7; 7 bases line up with TRBD1. The CDR3 consists of 14 residues. V was pared by 3 bases and J by 6 bases, with 8 bases of the junction left unmatched. The germline V gene encodes CDR1 SGHAT and CDR2 FQDESV (reference sequence). The DNA of the CDR3 is TGTGCCAGCAGCTTCCCAGGGACAGCTCTCGAGCAGTACTTC. This codes for CASSFPGTALEQYF.

This clonotype was seen repeatedly, ten times or more. This sequence joins TRBV30 and TRBJ2-7, with 8 bases lining up with TRBD2. CDR1 and CDR2 from the germline V gene are GTSNPN and SVGIG (reference sequence). J gave up 2 bases and V 2 bases, and 5 bases lay outside the gene matches. CDR3 length: 14 residues. CDR3 sequence reads: CAWSPGLVAYEQYF. The CDR3 coding sequence is TGTGCCTGGAGTCCGGGACTAGTGGCCTACGAGCAGTACTTC.

This clonotype was seen ten or more times. V gene TRBV28 combines with J gene TRBJ1-1; possible D gene TRBD1, 5 bases. The V gene's germline CDR1 is MDHEN and CDR2 SYDVKM. The CDR3 consists of 15 residues. Trimming removed 7 bases from V and 0 bases from J, with 15 bases in between. The CDR3 loop reads CASTTQAFLNTEAFF. The CDR3, as DNA: TGTGCCAGCACGACACAGGCTTTCTTGAACACTGAAGCTTTCTTT.

This chain connects TRBV7-3 to TRBJ2-1; maybe TRBD1 (6 bases). The CDR3 has 14 amino acids. Trimming took 9 bases from V and 4 from J, leaving 16 bases between them. In germline, CDR1 is SGHTA, CDR2 FQGTGA. This chain's CDR3 is CASRGLQGYNEQFF. DNA of the CDR3: TGTGCCAGTAGAGGGTTGCAGGGGTACAATGAGCAGTTCTTC.

The rearrangement joins TRBV18 to TRBJ1-1, with 8 bases lining up with TRBD1. The CDR3 contains 16 residues. Germline V lookup: CDR1 KGHSH, CDR2 LQKENI. V gave up 1 base and J gave up 7 bases; unmatched junction bases: 11. Written as DNA, the CDR3 is TGTGCCAGCTCACCACAATGGACAGGGAATTGGGATGAAGCTTTCTTT. Amino acids: CASSPQWTGNWDEAFF.

The chain recombines TRBV6-1 with TRBJ2-1, with 15 bases fitting TRBD2. Germline values: CDR1 MNHNS, CDR2 SASEGT. V dropped 8 bases and J dropped 7; count of bases not matched to a gene: 9. The CDR3 contains 16 residues. CDR3 DNA sequence: TGTGCCAGCGCTGGGACTAGCGGGAGGTTTGTGAATGAGCAGTTCTTC. Its translation: CASAGTSGRFVNEQFF.

There are many counts of this clonotype. The genes are TRBV7-3 and TRBJ2-3, with D unresolved. Trimming removed 0 bases at V and 0 bases at J, with 7 bases between. The CDR3 spans 15 residues. Germline values: CDR1 SGHTA, CDR2 FQGTGA. CDR3 residues: CASSLTFRSTDTQYF. The CDR3 DNA follows: TGTGCCAGCAGCTTAACGTTCAGGAGCACAGATACGCAGTATTTT. The full variable domain, in which reference TRBV7-3 and TRBJ2-3 provide the parts outside the CDR3, is GAGVSQTPSNKVTEKGKYVELRCDPISGHTALYWYRQSLGQGPEFLIYFQGTGAADDSGLPNDRFFAVRPEGSVSTLKIQRTERGDSAVYLCASSLTFRSTDTQYFGPGTRLTVL.

Concerning this clonotype itself: A much larger clonotype is one base distant, so this may be a read error. The chain links TRBV10-3 to TRBJ1-5; the match to TRBD1 covers 7 bases. The length of the CDR3 is 14 residues. In germline, CDR1 is ENHRY, CDR2 SYGVKD. V was clipped by 4 bases and J by 0 bases; unmatched bases: 0. In DNA form, the CDR3 reads TGTGCCATCAGTGGGGACAGTAGCAATCAGCCCCAGCATTTT. It is translated as CAISGDSSNQPQHF.

This clonotype was recorded at least ten times. J is TRBJ2-7 and V is TRBV24-1, with TRBD1 as a possible D gene (6 bases). The V gene's germline CDR1 is KGHDR and CDR2 SFDVKD. The germline V and J ends were trimmed by 3 bases and 5 bases, with 16 bases remaining between them. The CDR3 runs to 15 residues. The DNA for the CDR3 is TGTGCCACCAGTGATCCCGGGACATATAGTAACGAGCAGTACTTC. It translates to CATSDPGTYSNEQYF.

This clonotype was seen more than once but under ten times. This sequence joins TRBV4-3 and TRBJ2-2, with D perhaps TRBD1 (6 bases). The length of the CDR3 is 14 residues. CDR1 and CDR2 (germline): LGHNA, YSLEER. Trimming removed 5 bases from V and 4 bases from J, with 11 bases in between. The DNA for the CDR3 is TGCGCCAGCAGCGCTCAGGGGTCCACCGGGGAGCTGTTTTTT. Its protein is CASSAQGSTGELFF.

At least ten counts were recorded for this clonotype. This chain joins TRBV6-5 and TRBJ1-5; possible D gene TRBD1, 5 bases. This CDR3 has 17 amino acids. The germline V gene has CDR1 MNHEY and CDR2 SVGAGI. V lost 0 bases and J 9 bases, leaving 21 bases between the germline ends. The CDR3 is CASSYSMQGSFGGPQHF. The CDR3, as DNA: TGTGCCAGCAGTTACTCGATGCAGGGCTCCTTCGGGGGGCCCCAGCATTTT.

The V gene is TRBV18, the J gene TRBJ2-1; 9 bases agree with TRBD2. V lost 1 base and J lost 6; bases outside the gene matches: 10. The length of the CDR3 is 17 residues. Looked up from germline, CDR1 is KGHSH and CDR2 is LQKENI. The DNA for the CDR3 is TGTGCCAGCTCACCACGTGTGTCAGCGGGAGGACTCAATGAGCAGTTCTTC. It specifies CASSPRVSAGGLNEQFF.

This clonotype was counted at least ten times. The chain recombines TRBV12-3 or TRBV12-4 with TRBJ1-1; D is undetermined. Trimming removed 2 bases at V and 1 base at J, with 8 bases between. CDR3 length: 14 amino acids. The CDR3 sequence is CASSLLPGNTEAFF. The CDR3 coding sequence is TGTGCCAGCAGTTTACTCCCGGGGAACACTGAAGCTTTCTTT.

In this sample, this clonotype turned up many times. V is TRBV7-6 and J is TRBJ2-1; D is undetermined. Trimming shortened V by 1 base and J by 7 bases, and 14 bases separated the two germline ends. Germline CDR1 reads SGHVS; CDR2 reads FNYEAQ. CDR3 length: 15 amino acids. The CDR3 sequence: CASSLGSPPENEQFF. The DNA of the CDR3 is TGTGCCAGCAGCTTAGGGAGTCCGCCAGAGAATGAGCAGTTCTTC.

J is TRBJ2-1 and V is TRBV7-2, with 9 bases matching TRBD2. From germline, CDR1 is SGHTA and CDR2 FQGNSA. Trimming took 5 bases from V and 7 from J; bases not matched to a gene: 9. The CDR3 runs to 15 residues. The CDR3 protein is CASSALRLAANEQFF. CDR3 nucleotides: TGTGCCAGCAGCGCCTTGAGACTAGCGGCGAATGAGCAGTTCTTC.

The V call is TRBV2, the J call TRBJ2-5; D gene uncertain. The CDR3 is 14 residues long. Per germline, CDR1 SNHLY and CDR2 FYNNEI. Trimming shortened V by 3 bases and J by 1 base, and 9 bases separated the two germline ends. CDR3 loop: CASSDSSTQETQYF. CDR3 bases: TGTGCCAGCAGTGACTCTTCCACCCAAGAGACCCAGTACTTC.

The table lists this clonotype with many counts. The rearrangement links TRBV30 to TRBJ2-1; D remains unclear. Germline V CDR1 and CDR2: GTSNPN, SVGIG (reference sequence). Between the trimmed V and J ends, which lost 7 bases and 6 bases, there was a span of 16 bases. This CDR3 spans 13 amino acids. CDR3 in DNA: TGTGCCTTCTCCGGCCCCAGCCCCAATGAGCAGTTCTTC. This sequence encodes CAFSGPSPNEQFF.

The J gene is TRBJ2-1, the V gene TRBV19, with 11 bases identical to TRBD2. V lost 7 bases and J lost 7; bases outside the gene matches: 12. Germline V gene sequence: CDR1 LNHDA, CDR2 SQIVND (reference sequence). The CDR3 sequence is 16 residues long. The DNA for the CDR3 is TGTGCCAGTACAACTATAGCGGGAGGGCCGGCGAATGAGCAGTTCTTC. It yields the protein CASTTIAGGPANEQFF.

V is TRBV14 and J is TRBJ2-7, with TRBD1 matching over 9 bases. V lost 3 bases to trimming and J lost 5 bases; unmatched junction nucleotides: 5. CDR1 SGHDN and CDR2 FVKESK come from the germline V gene. CDR3 size: 14 residues. CDR3 sequence: CASSHGTGMNEQYF. The CDR3 DNA reads TGTGCCAGCAGCCACGGGACAGGGATGAACGAGCAGTACTTC.

The rearrangement uses TRBV27 and TRBJ1-2; 8 bases are a match to TRBD1. The germline V gene encodes CDR1 MNHEY and CDR2 SMNVEV (reference sequence). The length of the CDR3 is 12 residues. Trimming took 10 bases from V and 8 from J; bases not matched to a gene: 9. This chain's CDR3 is CATSDRVNGYTF. CDR3 nucleotide sequence: TGTGCCACCTCGGACAGGGTTAACGGCTACACCTTC.

Remarks on this clonotype: A clone one base away is much larger, so this may be a read error. In DNA, the CDR3 is TGCAGTGCTCCCGCGGAGGGCGGCACAGATACGCAGTATTTT. It translates to CSAPAEGGTDTQYF. The V gene is TRBV20-1, the J gene TRBJ2-3; maybe TRBD2 (6 bases). Germline loops: CDR1 DFQATT, CDR2 SNEGSKA (reference sequence). This CDR3 has 14 residues. V lost 5 bases and J lost 1, with 13 bases in between.